This TCR beta chain was recovered during a study of CD4+ T cells in melanoma. Findings and limits, study-wide: Reportedly, melanoma neoantigen-specific CD4+ T cells showed varied differentiation states.

By sample share, this clone is large. Its matching antigen is unknown. The table came from immunoSEQ multiplex PCR; TCRdb's copy has only in-frame clones and leaves some out. The data hold 50,000 to 60,000 clones, with roughly two thirds observed a single time. Germline lookup yields CDR1 LGHNA and CDR2 YNFKEQ. The CDR3 length is 14 residues. V gave up 1 base and J gave up 1 base, with 7 bases separating them. The TCR was taken from a human donor with melanoma. J is TRBJ1-1 and V is TRBV4-2; D is unresolved. Sequenced input: tumor tissue. The DNA of the CDR3 is TGTGCCAGCAGCCAAGTTCCAGGGAACACTGAAGCTTTCTTT. Translation gives CASSQVPGNTEAFF.